These 10 T cell receptor beta chains share one sample of origin, sequenced in a study of T-cell memory formation after mild COVID-19. TCRdb ran MiXCR on the 5' RACE reads and lists one entry per CDR3 protein. The sample contains around 420,000 distinct CDR3 sequences, 24% of which appear only once. The sample consisted of PBMCs or a T cell subset sorted from them (not recorded which). These receptors originate from an adult woman who had mild COVID-19 (a few samples of this study predate the infection). Cell type and time point are not known.

The chain uses TRBV12-3 or TRBV12-4 and TRBJ2-3; TRBD2 agrees at 12 bases. V dropped 6 bases and J dropped 6; count of bases not matched to a gene: 7. CDR3 length equals 15 residues. The CDR3 DNA is TGTGCCAGCAGGCGAGGACTAGCGGGATCCGATACGCAGTATTTT. Translation: CASRRGLAGSDTQYF.

This clonotype was seen a few times. The chain carries TRBV11-3 and TRBJ2-4; 11 nucleotides align to TRBD2. The J segment lost 4 bases and the V segment lost 5 bases, leaving 4 bases of the junction unmatched. Per germline, CDR1 SGHNT and CDR2 YENEEA. The length of the CDR3 is 15 residues. Written as DNA, the CDR3 is TGTGCCAGCAGCCCCCGGACTAGCGGGAAAAACATTCAGTACTTC. Its translation: CASSPRTSGKNIQYF.

This clonotype was seen a few times. The rearrangement links TRBV5-6 to TRBJ2-3; D tentatively reads TRBD1 or TRBD2 (5 bases each). CDR1 SGHDT and CDR2 YYEEEE come from the germline V gene. CDR3 length equals 14 residues. The CDR3 coding sequence is TGTGCAACCAGGGCCCGGGGCCGGACAGATACGCAGTATTTT. Translating gives CATRARGRTDTQYF.

The V and J genes are TRBV29-1 and TRBJ2-5, with D tentatively TRBD1 (5 bases). The germline gives CDR1 SQVTM, CDR2 ANQGSEA. V was trimmed by 2 bases and J by 2 bases, leaving 12 bases between them. The CDR3 is made up of 14 amino acids. The CDR3 sequence is CSVESGILQETQYF. CDR3 bases: TGCAGCGTTGAATCAGGGATCCTACAAGAGACCCAGTACTTC.

This clonotype was seen a few times. The chain carries TRBV18 and TRBJ1-2, with TRBD1 as a possible D gene (5 bases). The CDR3 totals 13 residues. The germline V gene has CDR1 KGHSH and CDR2 LQKENI. Trimming took off 3 bases at V and 4 bases at J, with 9 bases between the two ends. DNA for the CDR3: TGTGCCAGCTCACCTCAAGACAGCTATGGCTACACCTTC. Translating gives CASSPQDSYGYTF.

This chain links TRBV12-3 or TRBV12-4 with TRBJ1-2; D is undetermined. CDR3 length: 15 amino acids. Trimming took 1 base from V and 0 from J, leaving 9 bases between them. CDR3 residues: CASSLESGSNYGYTF. The CDR3 coding sequence is TGTGCCAGCAGTTTAGAGAGTGGCTCTAACTATGGCTACACCTTC.

The chain couples TRBV24-1 to TRBJ2-1, with TRBD2 matching 8 bases. Germline V lookup: CDR1 KGHDR, CDR2 SFDVKD. Unmatched junction bases numbered 7, after V lost 2 bases and J lost 5 bases. The CDR3 sequence is 16 residues long. The CDR3 here is CATSDSKREHDNEQFF. The DNA for the CDR3 is TGTGCCACCAGTGATTCCAAGCGGGAGCACGACAATGAGCAGTTCTTC.

The J gene is TRBJ2-3, the V gene TRBV10-3; TRBD1 might be the D (6 bases). Trimming pared 10 bases from V and 3 bases from J, leaving 11 bases between. This CDR3 is 12 amino acids long. Germline V gives CDR1 ENHRY, CDR2 SYGVKD. The CDR3 nucleotides read TGTGCCACACAGGGAAGGACAGATACGCAGTATTTT. Encoded protein: CATQGRTDTQYF.

The sample holds a few counts of this clonotype. V and J are TRBV9 and TRBJ2-7, with no clear D. The length of the CDR3 is 13 residues. V lost 4 bases and J 0 bases, leaving 8 bases between the germline ends. CDR1 SGDLS and CDR2 YYNGEE come from the germline V gene. In nucleotides, the CDR3 is TGTGCCAGCAGCTCCTTCGACTCCTACGAGCAGTACTTC. This gives the protein CASSSFDSYEQYF.

V gene TRBV7-2 combines with J gene TRBJ2-1; a possible D gene is TRBD2 (6 bases). The V gene's germline CDR1 is SGHTA and CDR2 FQGNSA. Trimming stripped 5 bases from V and 6 bases from J, with 20 bases between. CDR3 length: 16 residues. The CDR3 coding sequence is TGTGCCAGCAGCCCGGGCGGTTGGGGAGGTTCCAATGAGCAGTTCTTC. Amino acid sequence: CASSPGGWGGSNEQFF.